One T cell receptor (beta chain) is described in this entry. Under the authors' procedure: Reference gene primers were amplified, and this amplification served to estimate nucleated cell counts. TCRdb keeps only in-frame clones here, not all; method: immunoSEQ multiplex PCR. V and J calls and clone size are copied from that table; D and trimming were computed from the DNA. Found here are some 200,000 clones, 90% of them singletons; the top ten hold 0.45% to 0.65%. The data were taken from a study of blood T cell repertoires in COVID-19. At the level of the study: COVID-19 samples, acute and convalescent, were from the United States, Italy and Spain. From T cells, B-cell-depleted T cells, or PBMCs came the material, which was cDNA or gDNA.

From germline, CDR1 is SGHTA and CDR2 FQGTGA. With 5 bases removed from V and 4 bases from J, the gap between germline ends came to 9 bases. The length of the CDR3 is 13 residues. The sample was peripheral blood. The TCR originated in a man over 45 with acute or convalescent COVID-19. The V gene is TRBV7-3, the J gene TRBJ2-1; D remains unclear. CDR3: CASSLTRYNEQFF. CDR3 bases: TGTGCCAGCAGCCTCACCAGGTACAATGAGCAGTTCTTC. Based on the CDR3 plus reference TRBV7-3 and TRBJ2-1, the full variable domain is GAGVSQTPSNKVTEKGKYVELRCDPISGHTALYWYRQSLGQGPEFLIYFQGTGAADDSGLPNDRFFAVRPEGSVSTLKIQRTERGDSAVYLCASSLTRYNEQFFGPGTRLTVL.